The 14 T cell receptor beta chains below all came from one sample that was sequenced in a study of T cell responses to AZD1222 COVID-19 vaccine. Clones were sequenced by immunoSEQ multiplex PCR, and TCRdb holds only the in-frame ones, with some missing. The sample yields some 180,000 clones, approximately 92% seen once. Sample: peripheral blood, taken on day 0 of AZD1222 vaccination. The receptor source for this set is an adult in good health.

The chain has TRBV4-1 and TRBJ1-2; D might be TRBD1 (6 bases). CDR1 and CDR2 from the germline V gene are MGHRA and YSYEKL. V was cut by 0 bases and J by 4 bases, with 12 bases left in between. The CDR3 runs to 15 residues. CDR3 DNA sequence: TGCGCCAGCAGCCAAGAATGGCAGGGGAGCTATGGCTACACCTTC. Residues: CASSQEWQGSYGYTF.

A few counts support this clone. This chain connects TRBV7-9 to TRBJ1-2; TRBD1 is a possible D gene (6 bases). Trimming shortened V by 2 bases and J by 6 bases, and 16 bases separated the two germline ends. The CDR3 has 15 amino acids. CDR1 is SEHNR, CDR2 FQNEAQ, per germline (reference sequence). In DNA, the CDR3 is TGTGCCAGCAGCTTAATCGGGGGCGTAGGACATGGCTACACCTTC. Translation: CASSLIGGVGHGYTF.

This clone was picked up one time. The chain uses TRBV30 and TRBJ1-5, with D unresolved. This CDR3 has 15 residues. Germline CDR1 and CDR2: GTSNPN and SVGIG (reference sequence). The ends were cut back, 0 bases at V and 6 bases at J, with 15 bases in the middle. The DNA of the CDR3 is TGTGCCTGGAGTGTAAATTCAGGTACGGGTCAGCCCCAGCATTTT. As protein: CAWSVNSGTGQPQHF. The full variable domain, with the rest looked up from reference TRBV30 and TRBJ1-5, is SQTIHQWPATLVQPVGSPLSLECTVEGTSNPNLYWYRQAAGRGLQLLFYSVGIGQISSEVPQNLSASRPQDRQFILSSKKLLLSDSGFYLCAWSVNSGTGQPQHFGDGTRLSIL.

This chain joins TRBV6-5 and TRBJ1-5; D is perhaps TRBD1 (5 bases). This CDR3 has 12 amino acids. Trimming took off 8 bases at V and 6 bases at J, with 11 bases between the two ends. Looked up from germline, CDR1 is MNHEY and CDR2 is SVGAGI. The CDR3 nucleotides read TGTGCCAGCCGCAGGGCTGGTCAGCCCCAGCATTTT. This encodes CASRRAGQPQHF.

This chain uses TRBV7-8 with TRBJ2-7; no reliable D call. With 2 bases removed from V and 2 bases from J, the gap between germline ends came to 10 bases. CDR3 length: 14 residues. The V gene's germline CDR1 is SGHVS and CDR2 FQNEAQ. The CDR3: CASSLWATAYEQYV. The CDR3 bases are TGTGCCAGCAGCTTATGGGCTACGGCCTACGAGCAGTACGTC.

The chain couples TRBV9 to TRBJ2-1; 10 nucleotides agree with TRBD2. CDR3 length: 15 residues. Germline V gene data show CDR1 as SGDLS and CDR2 as YYNGEE. The J segment lost 16 bases and the V segment lost 4 bases, leaving 17 bases of the junction unmatched. CDR3 region: CASSPPTSGVPLLFF. DNA of the CDR3: TGTGCCAGCAGCCCCCCAACTAGCGGGGTCCCCCTCCTCTTCTTC. The whole variable domain, remainder taken from reference TRBV9 and TRBJ2-1, is DSGVTQTPKHLITATGQRVTLRCSPRSGDLSVYWYQQSLDQGLQFLIQYYNGEERAKGNILERFSAQQFPDLHSELNLSSLELGDSALYFCASSPPTSGVPLLFFGPGTRLTVL.

This rearrangement joins TRBV28 to TRBJ1-6; the D gene is possibly TRBD1 (5 bases). Germline V gene lookup returns CDR1 MDHEN and CDR2 SYDVKM. V was pared by 10 bases and J by 11 bases, with 18 bases between. CDR3 length equals 13 residues. The DNA of the CDR3 is TGTGCCACCACGGGGGGGGTTGGCGCACCCCTCCACTTT. Protein product: CATTGGVGAPLHF.

Note on this clone: This same CDR3 is encoded by further DNA sequences in the sample. The V gene is TRBV6-4, the J gene TRBJ1-1; D possibly corresponds to TRBD1 (5 bases). Trimming cost V 2 bases and J 7 bases, with 5 bases left between them. The CDR3 is 11 residues long. Germline CDR1 MRHNA, CDR2 SNTAGT. Written as DNA, the CDR3 is TGTGCCAGCAGTGACGGGGGTGAAGCTTTCTTT. Its protein is CASSDGGEAFF.

The chain links TRBV2 to TRBJ1-2; no clear D. The CDR3 is 16 amino acids. Germline assignment: CDR1 SNHLY and CDR2 FYNNEI. V dropped 4 bases and J dropped 4 bases, with 19 bases sitting between them. The CDR3 DNA sequence: TGTGCCAGCAGTGTTGGAGGAAGTGGTAGAGGCTATGGCTACACCTTC. It encodes CASSVGGSGRGYGYTF.

V usage is TRBV27 and J usage is TRBJ1-2, with a weak D call TRBD1 (5 bases). The V end was cut by 2 bases, the J end by 6 bases, with 10 bases between. The CDR3 length is 13 residues. From germline, CDR1 is MNHEY and CDR2 SMNVEV (reference sequence). This CDR3 is CASSLRGPNGYTF. DNA for the CDR3: TGTGCCAGCAGTTTAAGGGGTCCAAATGGCTACACCTTC.

V is TRBV5-4 and J is TRBJ2-5; 11 nucleotides line up with TRBD1. Trimming took 4 bases from V and 4 from J; bases not matched to a gene: 6. The CDR3 sequence is 15 residues long. The germline V gene has CDR1 SGHNT and CDR2 YYREEE (reference sequence). CDR3 sequence reads: CASSAGQGGRETQYF. The CDR3 DNA sequence: TGTGCCAGCAGCGCGGGACAGGGGGGTAGAGAGACCCAGTACTTC.

The rearrangement uses TRBV5-4 and TRBJ2-7; maybe TRBD2 (5 bases). Per germline, CDR1 SGHNT and CDR2 YYREEE (reference sequence). The CDR3 sequence is 12 residues long. Deletions cut 2 bases from V and 7 bases from J, with 10 bases between. The CDR3 sequence is CASSLLGFEQYF. As DNA, the CDR3 is TGTGCCAGCAGCTTACTAGGCTTTGAGCAGTACTTC.

The chain couples TRBV7-9 to TRBJ1-1, with D possibly being TRBD1 (6 bases). V lost 7 bases, J lost 1 base, and 10 bases lay in between. The germline V gene encodes CDR1 SEHNR and CDR2 FQNEAQ (reference sequence). This CDR3 region has 13 residues. CDR3 residues: CASIQGGNTEAFF. The CDR3, as DNA: TGTGCCAGCATACAGGGAGGGAACACTGAAGCTTTCTTT. The whole variable domain, filled in from reference TRBV7-9 and TRBJ1-1, reads DTGVSQNPRHKITKRGQNVTFRCDPISEHNRLYWYRQTLGQGPEFLTYFQNEAQLEKSRLLSDRFSAERPKGSFSTLEIQRTEQGDSAMYLCASIQGGNTEAFFGQGTRLTVV.

This clone has only one observation. The chain employs TRBV19 and TRBJ2-5, with 8 positions matching TRBD1. Unmatched junction bases numbered 8, after V lost 7 bases and J lost 1 base. The CDR3 runs 15 residues. Germline lookup yields CDR1 LNHDA and CDR2 SQIVND (reference sequence). The CDR3 sequence is CASTGQGWGQETQYF. The CDR3 region has the DNA TGTGCCAGTACCGGACAGGGATGGGGCCAAGAGACCCAGTACTTC.